Each of the 25 T cell receptor beta chains below was sequenced from the same sample in a study of blood T cell repertoires in COVID-19. Sequencing was performed with immunoSEQ multiplex PCR; in TCRdb, only in-frame clones are kept and a portion is missing. The sample shows 140,000 to 150,000 clones, 75% to 85% of them seen only once. The sequencing input was peripheral blood. The receptor set was obtained from a man in his sixties with active or convalescent COVID-19.

This clone was detected only once. This sequence joins TRBV7-6 and TRBJ1-4; 10 nucleotides line up with TRBD1. Per the germline V gene, CDR1 is SGHVS and CDR2 is FNYEAQ. V was pared by 7 bases and J by 3 bases, with 17 bases of the junction left unmatched. The CDR3 has 19 residues. CDR3 DNA: TGTGCCAGCATCGTGGGGCACCCGGGACAGGGGTGGTCTAATGAAAAACTGTTTTTT. This gives the protein CASIVGHPGQGWSNEKLFF.

The J gene is TRBJ1-5, the V gene TRBV19, with D possibly being TRBD1 (5 bases). The CDR3 has 13 residues. V lost 5 bases to trimming and J lost 3 bases, with 8 bases between them. Germline lookup yields CDR1 LNHDA and CDR2 SQIVND (reference sequence). The CDR3 reads CASSGDFNQPQHF. CDR3 coding DNA: TGTGCCAGTAGTGGGGACTTCAATCAGCCCCAGCATTTT.

Regarding this clone: In the same sample, other DNA sequences code for this CDR3. This sequence joins TRBV5-4 and TRBJ1-1; possibly TRBD1 for D (5 bases). This CDR3 is built from 13 residues. Germline CDR1 and CDR2: SGHNT and YYREEE (reference sequence). V was clipped by 3 bases and J by 1 base, with 7 bases between them. CDR3 sequence (DNA): TGTGCCAGCAGCTCAGGACAGAACACTGAAGCTTTCTTT. The encoded protein is CASSSGQNTEAFF. The complete variable domain, with remaining parts taken from reference TRBV5-4 and TRBJ1-1, reads ETGVTQSPTHLIKTRGQQVTLRCSSQSGHNTVSWYQQALGQGPQFIFQYYREEENGRGNFPPRFSGLQFPNYSSELNVNALELDDSALYLCASSSGQNTEAFFGQGTRLTVV.

The chain combines TRBV4-3 with TRBJ1-1; no firm D call. The CDR3 is made up of 15 amino acids. The germline CDR1 and CDR2 sequences are LGHNA and YSLEER. V was pared by 0 bases and J by 0 bases, with 8 bases between. The CDR3 loop is CASSQEAGMNTEAFF. The CDR3 nucleotides are TGCGCCAGCAGCCAAGAAGCCGGGATGAACACTGAAGCTTTCTTT.

Worth noting for this clone: Germline and junction disagree at one end, which may indicate a read error. The chain employs TRBV2 and TRBJ1-6; D remains ambiguous. CDR3 length: 15 residues. The germline V gene encodes CDR1 SNHLY and CDR2 FYNNEI. The chain's CDR3 is CASREVQSYNSPLHF. Written as DNA, the CDR3 is TGTGCCAGCAGGGAAGTACAGAGCTATAATTCACCCCTCCACTTT.

The genes are TRBV19 and TRBJ1-2; D perhaps matches TRBD1 (6 bases). Germline V gene lookup returns CDR1 LNHDA and CDR2 SQIVND (reference sequence). V lost 9 bases to trimming and J lost 1 base, with 9 bases between them. This CDR3 comprises 12 residues. CDR3 amino acids: CASGQINYGYTF. The CDR3 DNA follows: TGTGCCAGCGGACAGATTAACTATGGCTACACCTTC.

Regarding this clone: One junction end does not reproduce the germline sequence, and a read error may be involved. CDR3 in amino acids: CASSPGTGRNAGELFF. In DNA, the CDR3 is TGCGCCAGCAGTCCAGGGACAGGGAGGAACGCCGGGGAGCTGTTTTTT. The chain carries TRBV10-1 and TRBJ2-2; 9 positions match TRBD1. The CDR3 sequence is 16 residues long. CDR1 is WNHNN, CDR2 SYGVQD, per germline (reference sequence).

The rearrangement joins TRBV19 to TRBJ1-5; unclear D gene. The V and J ends lost 5 bases and 2 bases respectively, with 13 bases between them. The length of the CDR3 is 15 residues. Germline CDR1 and CDR2: LNHDA and SQIVND (reference sequence). CDR3 amino acids: CASSPNPGGNQPQHF. In DNA form, the CDR3 reads TGTGCCAGTAGTCCCAACCCGGGAGGCAATCAGCCCCAGCATTTT.

J is TRBJ2-2 and V is TRBV12-3 or TRBV12-4, with 7 bases lining up with TRBD1. Trimming cost V 7 bases and J 5 bases; bases outside gene matches: 4. The CDR3 is 13 residues long. CDR3: CASTIQGTGELFF. The CDR3 bases are TGTGCCAGCACCATACAGGGGACCGGGGAGCTGTTTTTT.

The chain links TRBV19 to TRBJ1-1; a possible D gene is TRBD1 (5 bases). This CDR3 spans 13 amino acids. CDR1 is LNHDA, CDR2 SQIVND, per germline (reference sequence). Trimming pared 5 bases from V and 3 bases from J, leaving 10 bases between. The CDR3 nucleotides are TGTGCCAGTAGTCAGGGAGGGGACACTGAAGCTTTCTTT. Translating it yields CASSQGGDTEAFF.

This clone was observed at least ten times. This chain links TRBV6-5 with TRBJ2-7; a weak D match, TRBD2 (7 bases). Trimming removed 5 bases from V and 4 bases from J, with 18 bases in between. Per the germline V gene, CDR1 is MNHEY and CDR2 is SVGAGI. This CDR3 is 15 amino acids long. The CDR3 is CASSPGGGGSYEQYF. The CDR3 nucleotides read TGTGCCAGCAGTCCCGGGGGAGGGGGGTCGTACGAGCAGTACTTC.

V usage is TRBV19 and J usage is TRBJ1-3, with D possibly being TRBD1 (5 bases). The CDR3 sequence is 14 residues long. V was clipped by 3 bases and J by 3 bases, with 9 bases between them. Germline-derived CDR1 and CDR2 are LNHDA and SQIVND (reference sequence). The CDR3: CASSMGTVGNTIYF. DNA for the CDR3: TGTGCCAGTAGTATGGGGACTGTTGGAAACACCATATATTTT. Full variable domain (rest looked up from reference TRBV19 and TRBJ1-3): DGGITQSPKYLFRKEGQNVTLSCEQNLNHDAMYWYRQDPGQGLRLIYYSQIVNDFQKGDIAEGYSVSREKKESFPLTVTSAQKNPTAFYLCASSMGTVGNTIYFGEGSWLTVV.

The rearrangement joins TRBV7-9 to TRBJ2-5, with unresolved D. The V end was cut by 2 bases, the J end by 5 bases, with 6 bases between. The CDR3 has 12 residues. The germline V gene has CDR1 SEHNR and CDR2 FQNEAQ (reference sequence). The CDR3 reads CASSLWAETQYF. DNA of the CDR3: TGTGCCAGCAGCTTATGGGCGGAGACCCAGTACTTC.

The V gene is TRBV6-5, the J gene TRBJ2-3; perhaps TRBD2 as D (6 bases). The germline CDR1 and CDR2 sequences are MNHEY and SVGAGI. This CDR3 is built from 15 residues. V was trimmed by 0 bases and J by 2 bases, leaving 9 bases between them. CDR3 DNA: TGTGCCAGCAGTTACTCGGGCGGGACCACAGATACGCAGTATTTT. Encoded protein: CASSYSGGTTDTQYF.

The chain combines TRBV7-9 with TRBJ2-3; D not resolved. V was cut by 3 bases and J by 6 bases, with 13 bases left in between. The CDR3 consists of 14 residues. CDR1 SEHNR and CDR2 FQNEAQ come from the germline V gene (reference sequence). CDR3 in DNA: TGTGCCAGCAGCTTCAGACTGGCGGTGGATACGCAGTATTTT. This translates into CASSFRLAVDTQYF.

The CDR3 sequence: CASSLVFSGNQPLHEQFF. CDR3 coding DNA: TGTGCCAGCAGCTTAGTTTTTAGCGGGAATCAACCTCTTCATGAGCAGTTCTTC. V is TRBV11-3 and J is TRBJ2-1; 8 bases line up with TRBD2. The germline V gene encodes CDR1 SGHNT and CDR2 YENEEA. The ends lost 1 base at V and 8 bases at J; junction bases unmatched: 16. The CDR3 is made up of 18 amino acids.

The chain employs TRBV18 and TRBJ2-5, with 8 nucleotides matching TRBD1. V shed 2 bases, J shed 0 bases, and the junction held 14 bases outside the gene matches. This CDR3 comprises 19 residues. From germline, CDR1 is KGHSH and CDR2 LQKENI. The CDR3, as DNA: TGTGCCAGCTCACCAAGGATGCCGGCACAGGGGGACAACCAAGAGACCCAGTACTTC. Translation: CASSPRMPAQGDNQETQYF.

The chain joins TRBV6-2 or TRBV6-3 to TRBJ2-1; 9 bases are shared with TRBD2. This CDR3 region has 16 residues. V was clipped by 4 bases and J by 0 bases; unmatched bases: 4. Germline CDR1 reads MNHEY; CDR2 reads SVGEGT. The CDR3 region is CASSSIAGASYNEQFF. The CDR3 nucleotides read TGTGCCAGCAGTTCGATAGCGGGAGCCTCCTACAATGAGCAGTTCTTC.

The genes are TRBV4-3 and TRBJ1-2; no reliable D call. The CDR3 sequence is 15 residues long. V gave up 3 bases and J gave up 2 bases, with 13 bases separating them. CDR1 and CDR2 from the germline V gene are LGHNA and YSLEER. CDR3 nucleotides: TGCGCCAGCAGCCACCCGGAGAGGCCGAACTATGGCTACACCTTC. Its translation is CASSHPERPNYGYTF.

Written as DNA, the CDR3 is TGTGCCAGCAGCTTAGAGGCAGGGGGGACTGAAGCTTTCTTT. As protein: CASSLEAGGTEAFF. This chain joins TRBV7-9 and TRBJ1-1, with 7 bases that match TRBD1. This CDR3 is 14 amino acids long. Trimming took 1 base from V and 5 from J; bases not matched to a gene: 4. Germline V gene lookup returns CDR1 SEHNR and CDR2 FQNEAQ (reference sequence).

The chain combines TRBV6-2 or TRBV6-3 with TRBJ1-1, with D possibly being TRBD1 (5 bases). Germline loops: CDR1 MNHEY, CDR2 SVGEGT. Trimming took off 2 bases at V and 1 base at J, with 14 bases between the two ends. The CDR3 has 16 amino acids. CDR3 sequence: CASSYGARATNTEAFF. CDR3 coding DNA: TGTGCCAGCAGTTACGGGGCTAGGGCCACGAACACTGAAGCTTTCTTT.

The rearrangement uses TRBV5-5 and TRBJ1-2, with 7 bases fitting TRBD1. CDR1 is SGHKS, CDR2 YYEKEE, per germline (reference sequence). The CDR3 sequence is 15 residues long. V was clipped by 4 bases and J by 0 bases; unmatched bases: 6. The CDR3 spells CASSRDSYPNYGYTF. CDR3 DNA sequence: TGTGCCAGCAGCAGGGACAGCTACCCTAACTATGGCTACACCTTC. The whole variable domain, remainder taken from reference TRBV5-5 and TRBJ1-2, is DAGVTQSPTHLIKTRGQQVTLRCSPISGHKSVSWYQQVLGQGPQFIFQYYEKEERGRGNFPDRFSARQFPNYSSELNVNALLLGDSALYLCASSRDSYPNYGYTFGSGTRLTVV.

This clone appeared a single time. The chain carries TRBV5-1 and TRBJ1-2; D remains unclear. Germline V gene lookup returns CDR1 SGHRS and CDR2 YFSETQ. This CDR3 is built from 16 residues. V dropped 2 bases and J dropped 2 bases, with 16 bases sitting between them. The CDR3 reads CASSFSEGPKNYGYTF. For the CDR3, the DNA is TGCGCCAGCAGCTTCTCGGAGGGCCCGAAGAACTATGGCTACACCTTC.

The chain couples TRBV3-1 (or the pseudogene TRBV3-2) to TRBJ1-5; no clear D. The ends were cut back, 0 bases at V and 4 bases at J, with 7 bases in the middle. Germline CDR1 and CDR2: LGHDT and YNNKEL (reference sequence). CDR3 length equals 14 residues. This CDR3 is CASSQDRRNQPQHF. In DNA, the CDR3 is TGTGCCAGCAGCCAAGATCGTAGAAATCAGCCCCAGCATTTT.

V is TRBV10-1 and J is TRBJ2-7, with 7 bases that match TRBD1. The CDR3 has 13 residues. V shed 6 bases and J 6 bases; nucleotides not matched to a gene: 8. CDR1 and CDR2 (germline): WNHNN, SYGVQD (reference sequence). CDR3 loop: CASSLTGELEQYF. The CDR3 nucleotides read TGCGCCAGCAGCCTAACAGGGGAACTCGAGCAGTACTTC.